This T cell receptor beta chain comes out of a study of blood T cell repertoires in COVID-19. For the study at large: Collection of acute and convalescent COVID-19 samples took place in the United States, Italy and Spain. The analysed material was cDNA or gDNA that came from T cells, B-cell-depleted T cells, or PBMCs.

Methods used by the authors: Estimation of nucleated cell counts relied on the amplification of reference gene primers. Clones were read by immunoSEQ multiplex PCR, and TCRdb kept only the in-frame ones, dropping some. That table furnishes V, J and clone size, whereas the DNA furnished D and trimming. The repertoire holds 450,000 to 500,000 clones, with 80% to 90% as singletons. Per the germline V gene, CDR1 is ENHRY and CDR2 is SYGVKD. V shed 0 bases, J shed 2 bases, and the junction held 2 bases outside the gene matches. The CDR3 consists of 15 residues. V usage is TRBV10-3 and J usage is TRBJ2-5; TRBD2 matches 8 bases. The TCR comes from a human donor in a cohort sampled during active COVID-19. Sequenced sample: peripheral blood. The DNA for the CDR3 is TGTGCCATCAGTGAGTCGGGGACTAGTCAAGAGACCCAGTACTTC. Its translation is CAISESGTSQETQYF.